These T cell receptor beta chains were read from a single sample in a study of radiotherapy plus CTLA-4 blockade in lung cancer. Data came from immunoSEQ multiplex PCR; TCRdb stores just in-frame clones and leaves some out. The sample carries roughly 59,000 clones, about 72% recorded once. The sequencing here drew on peripheral blood, taken from a patient treated with radiotherapy plus ipilimumab. These receptors were collected from a human donor with non-small cell lung cancer whose response to radiotherapy plus ipilimumab could not be evaluated. Both conserved end residues are part of each CDR3. D genes are given only for firm matches. Clone size is shown for a subset of rows, as once, few, many or a class of expanded clone.

j_call: TRBJ2-7; clone_size: -; v_call: TRBV7-2; d_call: TRBD2; cdr3_aa: CASSPLGGGYEQYF; cdr3_nt: TGTGCCAGCAGTCCACTGGGCGGGGGCTACGAGCAGTACTTC
j_call: TRBJ2-3; clone_size: -; v_call: TRBV4-2; d_call: TRBD2; cdr3_aa: CASSQQPGTSGGLTTDTQYF; cdr3_nt: TGTGCCAGCAGCCAACAACCCGGGACTAGCGGGGGCCTAACCACAGATACGCAGTATTTT
j_call: TRBJ2-1; clone_size: -; v_call: TRBV11-1; d_call: TRBD2; cdr3_aa: CASSLLGLATAYNEQFF; cdr3_nt: TGTGCCAGCAGCTTACTGGGACTAGCGACCGCCTACAATGAGCAGTTCTTC
j_call: TRBJ2-3; clone_size: -; v_call: TRBV11-2; d_call: -; cdr3_aa: CASSPEGGTDTQYF; cdr3_nt: TGTGCCAGCAGCCCCGAAGGGGGCACAGATACGCAGTATTTT
j_call: TRBJ1-1; clone_size: -; v_call: TRBV6-5; d_call: TRBD1; cdr3_aa: CASSRQGMNTEAFF; cdr3_nt: TGTGCCAGCAGTCGACAGGGAATGAACACTGAAGCTTTCTTT
j_call: TRBJ2-2; clone_size: once; v_call: TRBV6-5; d_call: -; cdr3_aa: CASSQGSGELFF; cdr3_nt: TGTGCCAGCAGCCAGGGCTCCGGGGAGCTGTTTTTT
j_call: TRBJ2-5; clone_size: -; v_call: TRBV28; d_call: TRBD2; cdr3_aa: CASRNSLAGGWETQYF; cdr3_nt: TGTGCCAGCAGGAATTCCCTAGCGGGGGGTTGGGAGACCCAGTACTTC
j_call: TRBJ2-7; clone_size: once; v_call: TRBV6-5; d_call: -; cdr3_aa: CASSSSARGSSYEQYF; cdr3_nt: TGTGCCAGCAGTTCGTCGGCCCGGGGAAGCTCCTACGAGCAGTACTTC
j_call: TRBJ1-4; clone_size: -; v_call: TRBV10-3; d_call: -; cdr3_aa: CAISEVQGSFFEKLFF; cdr3_nt: TGTGCCATCAGTGAGGTCCAGGGGTCGTTCTTCGAAAAACTGTTTTTT
j_call: TRBJ2-2; clone_size: -; v_call: TRBV28; d_call: TRBD2; cdr3_aa: CASRGVAGVHTGELFF; cdr3_nt: TGTGCCAGCCGGGGAGTAGCGGGAGTTCACACCGGGGAGCTGTTTTTT
j_call: TRBJ1-1; clone_size: -; v_call: TRBV7-8; d_call: TRBD1; cdr3_aa: CASSSNRGMNTEAFF; cdr3_nt: TGTGCCAGCAGCTCAAACAGGGGAATGAACACTGAAGCTTTCTTT
j_call: TRBJ2-7; clone_size: -; v_call: TRBV19; d_call: TRBD1; cdr3_aa: CASSLDRGPYEQYF; cdr3_nt: TGTGCCAGTAGTTTAGACAGGGGGCCCTACGAGCAGTACTTC
j_call: TRBJ1-5; clone_size: -; v_call: TRBV28; d_call: -; cdr3_aa: CASHQSRNQPQHF; cdr3_nt: TGTGCCAGCCACCAAAGCCGCAATCAGCCCCAGCATTTT
j_call: TRBJ2-7; clone_size: -; v_call: TRBV18; d_call: TRBD1; cdr3_aa: CASSPTGLSHYEQYF; cdr3_nt: TGTGCCAGCTCACCGACAGGGCTTTCCCACTACGAGCAGTACTTC
j_call: TRBJ2-7; clone_size: -; v_call: TRBV6-1; d_call: -; cdr3_aa: CASSEKGPYEQYF; cdr3_nt: TGTGCCAGCAGTGAGAAGGGGCCCTACGAGCAGTACTTC
j_call: TRBJ1-5; clone_size: -; v_call: TRBV28; d_call: TRBD1; cdr3_aa: CASRRGQDGQPQHF; cdr3_nt: TGTGCCAGCAGGCGTGGACAGGACGGTCAGCCCCAGCATTTT
j_call: TRBJ1-5; clone_size: -; v_call: TRBV28; d_call: TRBD1; cdr3_aa: CATGQGSNQPQHF; cdr3_nt: TGTGCCACCGGACAGGGGTCCAATCAGCCCCAGCATTTT
j_call: TRBJ2-2; clone_size: -; v_call: TRBV5-1; d_call: -; cdr3_aa: CASSPDRKNTGELFF; cdr3_nt: TGCGCCAGCAGCCCAGACAGGAAGAACACCGGGGAGCTGTTTTTT
j_call: TRBJ2-3; clone_size: -; v_call: TRBV4-2; d_call: TRBD2; cdr3_aa: CASSETSGGETDTQYF; cdr3_nt: TGTGCCAGCAGCGAGACTAGCGGGGGAGAGACAGATACGCAGTATTTT
j_call: TRBJ1-6; clone_size: -; v_call: TRBV27; d_call: -; cdr3_aa: CASSPTFADAPGYNSPLHF; cdr3_nt: TGTGCCAGCAGTCCCACATTCGCGGACGCCCCGGGGTATAATTCACCCCTCCACTTT
j_call: TRBJ1-1; clone_size: few; v_call: TRBV5-6; d_call: TRBD1; cdr3_aa: CASSFFGQGAAEAFF; cdr3_nt: TGTGCCAGCAGCTTCTTTGGACAGGGGGCGGCTGAAGCTTTCTTT
j_call: TRBJ1-2; clone_size: -; v_call: TRBV18; d_call: -; cdr3_aa: CASSQEGNGYTF; cdr3_nt: TGTGCCAGCTCTCAGGAGGGCAATGGCTACACCTTC
j_call: TRBJ2-7; clone_size: few; v_call: TRBV4-1; d_call: TRBD1; cdr3_aa: CASSPLRTGGYEQYF; cdr3_nt: TGCGCCAGCAGCCCTCTCCGGACAGGGGGCTACGAGCAGTACTTC
j_call: TRBJ1-5; clone_size: -; v_call: TRBV29-1; d_call: TRBD1; cdr3_aa: CSVVMTGEGTQHF; cdr3_nt: TGCAGCGTTGTGATGACAGGGGAGGGGACCCAGCATTTT
j_call: TRBJ1-1; clone_size: few; v_call: TRBV6-5; d_call: -; cdr3_aa: CASMRGRTEAFF; cdr3_nt: TGTGCCAGCATGCGAGGGCGCACTGAAGCTTTCTTT
j_call: TRBJ2-7; clone_size: -; v_call: TRBV5-4; d_call: TRBD2; cdr3_aa: CASSLGLAGVSEQYF; cdr3_nt: TGTGCCAGCAGCTTGGGACTAGCGGGAGTTAGCGAGCAGTACTTC
j_call: TRBJ2-5; clone_size: -; v_call: TRBV19; d_call: -; cdr3_aa: CASSTPRQVETQYF; cdr3_nt: TGTGCCAGTAGTACCCCCCGTCAGGTGGAGACCCAGTACTTC
j_call: TRBJ1-2; clone_size: few; v_call: TRBV5-1; d_call: TRBD1; cdr3_aa: CASSPGTGGYGYTF; cdr3_nt: TGCGCCAGCAGCCCCGGGACAGGAGGCTATGGCTACACCTTC
j_call: TRBJ1-4; clone_size: -; v_call: TRBV7-9; d_call: TRBD1; cdr3_aa: CASSSRDSLFEKLFF; cdr3_nt: TGTGCCAGCAGCTCGCGGGACAGTTTATTTGAAAAACTGTTTTTT
j_call: TRBJ2-1; clone_size: -; v_call: TRBV18; d_call: TRBD1; cdr3_aa: CASRERDRGLDEQFF; cdr3_nt: TGTGCCAGCCGAGAGCGGGACAGGGGGCTGGATGAGCAGTTCTTC
j_call: TRBJ2-2; clone_size: -; v_call: TRBV4-2; d_call: -; cdr3_aa: CASSQGLGGGLYNTGELFF; cdr3_nt: TGTGCCAGCAGCCAAGGTCTAGGCGGCGGACTCTACAACACCGGGGAGCTGTTTTTT
j_call: TRBJ2-1; clone_size: -; v_call: TRBV11-1; d_call: -; cdr3_aa: CASSLGSSFGNEQFF; cdr3_nt: TGTGCCAGCAGCTTGGGTAGCAGTTTTGGGAATGAGCAGTTCTTC
j_call: TRBJ1-1; clone_size: -; v_call: TRBV5-1; d_call: TRBD1; cdr3_aa: CASSPQGAGAEAFF; cdr3_nt: TGCGCCAGCAGCCCACAGGGGGCAGGTGCTGAAGCTTTCTTT
j_call: TRBJ1-6; clone_size: -; v_call: TRBV28; d_call: -; cdr3_aa: CASSLLSSPLHF; cdr3_nt: TGTGCCAGCAGTTTGCTGAGTTCACCCCTCCACTTT
j_call: TRBJ2-3; clone_size: -; v_call: TRBV4-3; d_call: TRBD2; cdr3_aa: CASSPRWSGGAIDTQYF; cdr3_nt: TGCGCCAGCAGCCCCCGATGGAGCGGGGGGGCCATAGATACGCAGTATTTT
j_call: TRBJ1-5; clone_size: few; v_call: TRBV4-1; d_call: -; cdr3_aa: CASSQDAGSNQPQHF; cdr3_nt: TGCGCCAGCAGCCAAGATGCGGGAAGCAATCAGCCCCAGCATTTT
j_call: TRBJ1-1; clone_size: -; v_call: TRBV7-9; d_call: -; cdr3_aa: CASSLGRVGRDTEAFF; cdr3_nt: TGTGCCAGCAGCTTAGGGAGGGTAGGGAGGGACACTGAAGCTTTCTTT
j_call: TRBJ1-1; clone_size: -; v_call: TRBV6-6; d_call: TRBD1; cdr3_aa: CASSGEGTENTEAFF; cdr3_nt: TGTGCCAGCAGTGGCGAGGGGACAGAGAACACTGAAGCTTTCTTT
j_call: TRBJ1-2; clone_size: -; v_call: TRBV4-1; d_call: -; cdr3_aa: CASSHTGSPGGYTF; cdr3_nt: TGCGCCAGCAGCCACACGGGGAGTCCAGGTGGCTACACCTTC
j_call: TRBJ1-2; clone_size: few; v_call: TRBV5-1; d_call: -; cdr3_aa: CASSLEGVGYGYTF; cdr3_nt: TGTGCCAGCAGCTTGGAAGGGGTGGGATATGGCTACACCTTC
j_call: TRBJ1-1; clone_size: -; v_call: TRBV28; d_call: -; cdr3_aa: CASSGGGAGPTEAFF; cdr3_nt: TGTGCCAGCAGTGGGGGTGGTGCGGGACCCACTGAAGCTTTCTTT
j_call: TRBJ1-2; clone_size: -; v_call: TRBV2; d_call: -; cdr3_aa: CASSEAGRGDGYTF; cdr3_nt: TGTGCCAGCAGTGAAGCGGGGAGGGGTGATGGCTACACCTTC
j_call: TRBJ1-1; clone_size: few; v_call: TRBV6-6; d_call: -; cdr3_aa: CASRPREGMNTEAFF; cdr3_nt: TGTGCCAGCAGGCCGAGAGAGGGCATGAACACTGAAGCTTTCTTT
j_call: TRBJ1-1; clone_size: -; v_call: TRBV7-3; d_call: TRBD1; cdr3_aa: CASSLQGGDTEAFF; cdr3_nt: TGTGCCAGCAGCTTACAGGGGGGAGACACTGAAGCTTTCTTT
j_call: TRBJ2-3; clone_size: -; v_call: TRBV14; d_call: -; cdr3_aa: CASSQEFTGLTDTQYF; cdr3_nt: TGTGCCAGCAGCCAAGAGTTTACGGGTCTCACAGATACGCAGTATTTT